The clone carrying this T cell receptor (beta chain) was detected only once. The sample originates from a study of cytomegalovirus exposure and HLA in healthy donors. Likely unrecorded immune exposures existed in these nominally healthy donors. The PCR contained 60 Vbeta and 13 Jbeta primers. Sequenced by immunoSEQ multiplex PCR; TCRdb stores in-frame clones only, minus some. The table shows 140,000 to 150,000 clones, with about 84% occurring only once. The clonotype comes from a woman between 18 and 30 years old in good health and CMV-seropositive. Sequenced: PBMCs.

The CDR3 coding sequence is TGTGCCACCAGCAGAGGGGGACAGATTAATGAAAAACTGTTTTTT. Protein sequence: CATSRGGQINEKLFF. V and J are TRBV15 and TRBJ1-4, with 7 bases that match TRBD1. V dropped 1 base and J dropped 4; count of bases not matched to a gene: 3. The CDR3 covers 15 residues. Germline CDR1 LNHNV, CDR2 YYDKDF (reference sequence).